What follows describes a single T cell receptor beta chain. Antigen unknown. This entry comes from a study of T cell responses to AZD1222 COVID-19 vaccine. General study points: A mostly white British donor set with more females was recruited, and clonal diversity was possibly underestimated. Compared with day 0, the breadth and depth of the Spike-specific TCR repertoire rose significantly after two doses of AZD1222. Baseline seropositives among AZD1222 recipients totaled only five to seven. Vaccine-associated CD4 TCRs ranged over spike, dominating at 160-218 and 743-854.

Libraries were prepared by immunoSEQ multiplex PCR; TCRdb keeps only in-frame clonotypes and omits some of them. Of 200,000 to 250,000 clones in the sample, roughly 91% are singletons; the top ten hold roughly 1%. Germline V CDR1 and CDR2: MNHEY, SMNVEV (reference sequence). The length of the CDR3 is 13 residues. V lost 10 bases, J lost 0 bases, and 12 bases lay in between. The V gene is TRBV27, the J gene TRBJ1-1; tentatively, D is TRBD1 (5 bases). The sample in question was peripheral blood, obtained on day 0 of MenACWY control vaccination. The clonotype was recovered from an adult in good health. CDR3: CATFREMNTEAFF. The CDR3 DNA follows: TGTGCCACCTTCAGGGAGATGAACACTGAAGCTTTCTTT.